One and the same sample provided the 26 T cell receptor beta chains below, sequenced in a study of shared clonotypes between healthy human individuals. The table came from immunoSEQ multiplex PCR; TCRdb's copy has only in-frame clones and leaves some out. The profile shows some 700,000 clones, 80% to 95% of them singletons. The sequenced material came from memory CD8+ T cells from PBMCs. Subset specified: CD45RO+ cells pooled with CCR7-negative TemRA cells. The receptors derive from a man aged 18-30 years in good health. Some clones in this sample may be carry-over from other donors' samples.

As DNA, the CDR3 is TGTGCCAGCAGCGTAGCGCGGGACAGGGGAAACTATGGCTACACCTTC. This codes for CASSVARDRGNYGYTF. The chain employs TRBV9 and TRBJ1-2; TRBD1 aligns across 10 bases. V trimming: 0 bases; J trimming: 2 bases; junction bases outside the gene matches: 4. CDR1 is SGDLS, CDR2 YYNGEE, per germline. This CDR3 comprises 16 residues.

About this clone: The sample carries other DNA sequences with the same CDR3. For the CDR3, the DNA is TGTGCCAGCAGCCTCCAGGGGAACACTGAAGCTTTCTTT. It yields the protein CASSLQGNTEAFF. The rearrangement uses TRBV28 and TRBJ1-1; TRBD1 is a possible D gene (5 bases). Trimming shortened V by 6 bases and J by 1 base, and 9 bases separated the two germline ends. The CDR3 covers 13 residues. CDR1 and CDR2 (germline): MDHEN, SYDVKM.

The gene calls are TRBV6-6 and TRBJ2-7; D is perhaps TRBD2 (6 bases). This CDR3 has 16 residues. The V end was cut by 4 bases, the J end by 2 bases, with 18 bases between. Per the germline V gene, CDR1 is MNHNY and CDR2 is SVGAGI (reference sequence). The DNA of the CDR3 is TGTGCCAGCAGTTCCCCTCCTGTGCGGGGCCCCTACGAGCAGTACTTC. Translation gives CASSSPPVRGPYEQYF.

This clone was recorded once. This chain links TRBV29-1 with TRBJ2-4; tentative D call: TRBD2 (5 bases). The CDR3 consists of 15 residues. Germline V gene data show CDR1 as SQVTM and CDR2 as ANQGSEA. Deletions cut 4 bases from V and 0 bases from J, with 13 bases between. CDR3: CSVVGITLAKNIQYF. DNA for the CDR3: TGCAGCGTTGTCGGGATTACTTTAGCCAAAAACATTCAGTACTTC.

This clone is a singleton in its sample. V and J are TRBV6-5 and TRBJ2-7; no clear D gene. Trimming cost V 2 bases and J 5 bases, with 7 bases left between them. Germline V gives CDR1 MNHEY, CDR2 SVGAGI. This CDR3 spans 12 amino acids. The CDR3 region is CASSYPSHEQYF. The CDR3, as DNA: TGTGCCAGCAGTTACCCCTCTCACGAGCAGTACTTC.

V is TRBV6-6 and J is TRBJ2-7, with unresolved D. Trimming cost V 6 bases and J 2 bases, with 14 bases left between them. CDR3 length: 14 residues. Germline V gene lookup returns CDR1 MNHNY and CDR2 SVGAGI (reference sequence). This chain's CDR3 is CASRRTVGAYEQYF. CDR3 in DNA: TGTGCCAGCAGACGGACGGTTGGGGCCTACGAGCAGTACTTC.

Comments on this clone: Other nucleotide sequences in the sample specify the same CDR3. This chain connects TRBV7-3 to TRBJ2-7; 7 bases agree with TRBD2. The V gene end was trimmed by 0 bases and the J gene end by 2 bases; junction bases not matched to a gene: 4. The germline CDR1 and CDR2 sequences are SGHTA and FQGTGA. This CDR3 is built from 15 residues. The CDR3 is CASSLTAGETYEQYF. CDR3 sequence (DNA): TGTGCCAGCAGCTTAACTGCGGGAGAAACCTACGAGCAGTACTTC.

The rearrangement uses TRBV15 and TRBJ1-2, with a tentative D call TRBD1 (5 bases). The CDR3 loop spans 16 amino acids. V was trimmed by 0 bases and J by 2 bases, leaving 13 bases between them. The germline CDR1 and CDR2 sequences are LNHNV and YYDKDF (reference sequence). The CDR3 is CATSRDGTGRNYGYTF. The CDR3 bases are TGTGCCACCAGCAGAGATGGAACGGGGCGCAACTATGGCTACACCTTC. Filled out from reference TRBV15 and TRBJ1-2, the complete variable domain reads DAMVIQNPRYQVTQFGKPVTLSCSQTLNHNVMYWYQQKSSQAPKLLFHYYDKDFNNEADTPDNFQSRRPNTSFCFLDIRSPGLGDTAMYLCATSRDGTGRNYGYTFGSGTRLTVV.

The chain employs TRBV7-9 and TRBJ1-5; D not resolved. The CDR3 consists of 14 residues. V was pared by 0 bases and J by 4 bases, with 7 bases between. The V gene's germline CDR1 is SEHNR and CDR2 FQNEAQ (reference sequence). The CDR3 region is CASSLARSNQPQHF. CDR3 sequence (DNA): TGTGCCAGCAGCTTAGCCAGGTCAAATCAGCCCCAGCATTTT.

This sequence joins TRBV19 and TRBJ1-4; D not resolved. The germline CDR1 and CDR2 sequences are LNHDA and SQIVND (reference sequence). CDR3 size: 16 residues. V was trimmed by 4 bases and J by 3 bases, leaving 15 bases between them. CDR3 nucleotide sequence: TGTGCCAGTAGTACAATACGGGGAGCGGCTAATGAAAAACTGTTTTTT. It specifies CASSTIRGAANEKLFF.

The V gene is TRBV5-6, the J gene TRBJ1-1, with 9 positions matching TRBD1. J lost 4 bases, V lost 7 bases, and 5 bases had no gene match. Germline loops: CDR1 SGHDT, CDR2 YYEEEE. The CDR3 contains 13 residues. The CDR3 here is CASRDRGSTEAFF. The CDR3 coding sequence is TGTGCCAGCCGCGACAGGGGGAGCACTGAAGCTTTCTTT. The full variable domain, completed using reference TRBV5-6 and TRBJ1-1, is DAGVTQSPTHLIKTRGQQVTLRCSPKSGHDTVSWYQQALGQGPQFIFQYYEEEERQRGNFPDRFSGHQFPNYSSELNVNALLLGDSALYLCASRDRGSTEAFFGQGTRLTVV.

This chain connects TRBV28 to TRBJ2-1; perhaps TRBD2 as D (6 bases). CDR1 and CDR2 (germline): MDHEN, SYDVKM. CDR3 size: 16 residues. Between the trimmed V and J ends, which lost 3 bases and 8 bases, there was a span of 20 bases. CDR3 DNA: TGTGCCAGCAGTTTTAAATTGAGGGAGGACTGGGATGAGCAGTTCTTC. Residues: CASSFKLREDWDEQFF.

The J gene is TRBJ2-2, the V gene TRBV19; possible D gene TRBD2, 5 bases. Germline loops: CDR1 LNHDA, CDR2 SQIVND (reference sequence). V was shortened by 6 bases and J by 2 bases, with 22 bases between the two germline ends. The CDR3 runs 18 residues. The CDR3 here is CASSTLGGLAGNTGELFF. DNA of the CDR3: TGTGCCAGTAGCACACTTGGAGGCCTGGCGGGTAACACCGGGGAGCTGTTTTTT.

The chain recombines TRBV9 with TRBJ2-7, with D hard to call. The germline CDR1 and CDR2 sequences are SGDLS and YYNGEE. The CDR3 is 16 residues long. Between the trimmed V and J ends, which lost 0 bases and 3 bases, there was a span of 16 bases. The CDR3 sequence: CASSVEGPGWGYEQYF. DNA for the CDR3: TGTGCCAGCAGCGTAGAAGGCCCTGGTTGGGGCTACGAGCAGTACTTC.

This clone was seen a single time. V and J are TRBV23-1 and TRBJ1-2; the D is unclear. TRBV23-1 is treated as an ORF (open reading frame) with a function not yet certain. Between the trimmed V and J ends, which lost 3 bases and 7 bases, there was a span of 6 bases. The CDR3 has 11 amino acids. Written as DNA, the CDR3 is TGCGCCAGCAGTCAGGGTGGTGGCTACACCTTC. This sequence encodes CASSQGGGYTF.

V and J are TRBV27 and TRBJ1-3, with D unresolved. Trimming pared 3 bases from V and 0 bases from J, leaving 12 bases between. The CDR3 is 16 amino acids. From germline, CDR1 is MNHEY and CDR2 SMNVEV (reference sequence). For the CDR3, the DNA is TGTGCCAGCAGTTTTCGGAGTCCGAGCTCTGGAAACACCATATATTTT. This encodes CASSFRSPSSGNTIYF.

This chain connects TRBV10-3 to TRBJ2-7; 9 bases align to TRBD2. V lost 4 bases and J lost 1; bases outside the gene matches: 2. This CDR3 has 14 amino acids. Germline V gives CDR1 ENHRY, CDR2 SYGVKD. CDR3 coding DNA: TGTGCCATCAGTGGACTAGCGGAATCCTACGAGCAGTACTTC. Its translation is CAISGLAESYEQYF.

For the CDR3, the DNA is TGTGTGACAGGGGAGCCCTACGAGCAGTACTTC. Amino acid sequence: CVTGEPYEQYF. The rearrangement links TRBV27 to TRBJ2-7, with TRBD1 identical over 8 bases. This CDR3 comprises 11 residues. Germline loops: CDR1 MNHEY, CDR2 SMNVEV (reference sequence).

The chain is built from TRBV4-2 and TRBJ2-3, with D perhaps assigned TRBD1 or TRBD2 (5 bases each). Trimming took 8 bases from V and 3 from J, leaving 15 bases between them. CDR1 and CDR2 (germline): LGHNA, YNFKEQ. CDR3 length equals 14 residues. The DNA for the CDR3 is TGTGCCAGCGCCGGGACCGAGGTAACAGATACGCAGTATTTT. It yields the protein CASAGTEVTDTQYF.

The CDR3 DNA reads TGTGCCAGTATGCAACTAGGAGTCTACAATGAGCAGTTCTTC. Protein: CASMQLGVYNEQFF. This rearrangement joins TRBV19 to TRBJ2-1; tentative D call: TRBD2 (5 bases). V was clipped by 7 bases and J by 3 bases, with 13 bases between them. Germline CDR1 and CDR2: LNHDA and SQIVND (reference sequence). This CDR3 has 14 amino acids.

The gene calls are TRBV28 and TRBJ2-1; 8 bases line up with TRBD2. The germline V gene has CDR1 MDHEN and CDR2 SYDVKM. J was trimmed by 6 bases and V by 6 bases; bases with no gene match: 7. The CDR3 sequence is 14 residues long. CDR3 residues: CASRTLGTSNEQFF. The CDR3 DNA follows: TGTGCCAGCAGGACCCTCGGGACTAGCAATGAGCAGTTCTTC.

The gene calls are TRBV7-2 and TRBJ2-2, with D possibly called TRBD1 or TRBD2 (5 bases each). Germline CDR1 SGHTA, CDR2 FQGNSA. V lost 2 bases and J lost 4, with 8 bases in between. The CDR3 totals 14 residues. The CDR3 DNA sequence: TGTGCCAGCAGCTTAATTGGGGGCACCGGGGAGCTGTTTTTT. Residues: CASSLIGGTGELFF.

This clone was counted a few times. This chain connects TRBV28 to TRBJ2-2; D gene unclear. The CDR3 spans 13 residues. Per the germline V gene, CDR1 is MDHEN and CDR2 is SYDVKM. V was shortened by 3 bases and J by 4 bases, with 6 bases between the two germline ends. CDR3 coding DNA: TGTGCCAGCAGTTTGACTTCCACCGGGGAGCTGTTTTTT. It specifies CASSLTSTGELFF.

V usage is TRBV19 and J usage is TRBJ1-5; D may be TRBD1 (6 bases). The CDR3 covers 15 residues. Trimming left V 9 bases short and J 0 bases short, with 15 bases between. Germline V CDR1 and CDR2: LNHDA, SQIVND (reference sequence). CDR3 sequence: CASKGGLYSNQPQHF. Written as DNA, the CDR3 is TGTGCCAGCAAGGGGGGGCTCTATAGCAATCAGCCCCAGCATTTT.

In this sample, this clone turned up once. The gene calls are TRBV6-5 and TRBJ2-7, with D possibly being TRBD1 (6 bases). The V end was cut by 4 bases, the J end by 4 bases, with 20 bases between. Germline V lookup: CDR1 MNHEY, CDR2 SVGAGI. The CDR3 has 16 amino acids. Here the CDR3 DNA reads TGTGCCAGCAGTTCCTCGACAGGTACGGTGGCGTACGAGCAGTACTTC. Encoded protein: CASSSSTGTVAYEQYF.

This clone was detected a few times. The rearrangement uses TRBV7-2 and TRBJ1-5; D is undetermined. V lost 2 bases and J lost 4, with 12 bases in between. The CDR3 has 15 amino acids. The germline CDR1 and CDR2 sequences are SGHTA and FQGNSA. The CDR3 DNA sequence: TGTGCCAGCAGCTTATTTCATAGGGTGAATCAGCCCCAGCATTTT. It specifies CASSLFHRVNQPQHF.